The 8 T cell receptor beta chains below all came from one sample that was sequenced in a study of immune evolution from preneoplasia to lung adenocarcinoma. Generated by immunoSEQ multiplex PCR, the TCRdb table keeps only in-frame clones and is missing some. The sample yields 4,500 to 5,000 clones, roughly 88% seen once. Sequenced input: FFPE atypical adenomatous hyperplasia tissue from the lung. Subset in this sample: atypical adenomatous hyperplasia (AAH), lung preneoplasia. Receptors were obtained from a person between 65 and 80 years old with lung adenocarcinoma.

The CDR3 region has the DNA TGCGCCAGCAGCCTAACAGTCACCGGGGAGCTGTTTTTT. It specifies CASSLTVTGELFF. V and J are TRBV5-1 and TRBJ2-2; no clear D. The CDR3 runs to 13 residues. Trimming took off 4 bases at V and 4 bases at J, with 8 bases between the two ends. Germline-derived CDR1 and CDR2 are SGHRS and YFSETQ.

The rearrangement uses TRBV30 and TRBJ2-1; tentatively, D is TRBD1 or TRBD2 (5 bases each). Deletions cut 1 base from V and 9 bases from J, with 7 bases between. The CDR3 is 11 residues long. Looked up from germline, CDR1 is GTSNPN and CDR2 is SVGIG (reference sequence). CDR3 in DNA: TGTGCCTGGAGTGCTGGGGGTGAGCAGTTCTTC. Translating gives CAWSAGGEQFF.

The rearrangement links TRBV2 to TRBJ2-1; 9 bases are a match to TRBD1. J was trimmed by 2 bases and V by 6 bases; bases with no gene match: 8. Germline V CDR1 and CDR2: SNHLY, FYNNEI. CDR3 length: 16 amino acids. CDR3 nucleotides: TGTGCCAGCAGGAATTATGGGACAGGGACCTACAATGAGCAGTTCTTC. It specifies CASRNYGTGTYNEQFF.

V gene TRBV15 combines with J gene TRBJ1-4; D is ambiguous. This CDR3 has 16 residues. With 4 bases removed from V and 5 bases from J, the gap between germline ends came to 17 bases. Looked up from germline, CDR1 is LNHNV and CDR2 is YYDKDF (reference sequence). The CDR3 region is CATSTRSYTTNEKLFF. Written as DNA, the CDR3 is TGTGCCACCAGCACAAGGTCATACACCACAAATGAAAAACTGTTTTTT.

This clone was picked up a small number of times. The chain couples TRBV7-8 to TRBJ2-7; 10 nucleotides align to TRBD1. There are 15 residues in the CDR3. V lost 8 bases, J lost 3 bases, and 10 bases stayed unmatched. Germline CDR1 and CDR2: SGHVS and FQNEAQ. CDR3 nucleotide sequence: TGTGCCAGCGGGAAGGGACAGGGGAACCACTACGAGCAGTACTTC. It yields the protein CASGKGQGNHYEQYF.

The genes are TRBV30 and TRBJ2-4, with D possibly TRBD2 on 5 matching bases. Between the trimmed V and J ends, which lost 0 bases and 2 bases, there was a span of 8 bases. Per germline, CDR1 GTSNPN and CDR2 SVGIG (reference sequence). The CDR3 contains 14 residues. CDR3 in DNA: TGTGCCTGGAGTGTCCGGGAATCCAAAAACATTCAGTACTTC. Translated, it gives CAWSVRESKNIQYF.

The J gene is TRBJ2-7, the V gene TRBV5-1; 14 nucleotides match TRBD2. J lost 0 bases, V lost 3 bases, and 8 bases had no gene match. CDR1 SGHRS and CDR2 YFSETQ come from the germline V gene. CDR3 size: 18 residues. CDR3 loop: CASSSGLAGVTSSYEQYF. CDR3 bases: TGCGCCAGCAGCTCGGGACTAGCGGGAGTGACGAGCTCCTACGAGCAGTACTTC.

This rearrangement joins TRBV7-6 to TRBJ2-2; 14 nucleotides agree with TRBD2. The ends lost 2 bases at V and 6 bases at J; junction bases unmatched: 14. CDR3 length: 20 residues. Germline assignment: CDR1 SGHVS and CDR2 FNYEAQ. The CDR3: CASSLLGRGTSGSSAGELFF. The CDR3 DNA follows: TGTGCCAGCAGCTTATTAGGGCGGGGGACTAGCGGGAGTAGCGCCGGGGAGCTGTTTTTT.